This record concerns one TCR beta chain sequence. Libraries were prepared by immunoSEQ multiplex PCR; TCRdb keeps only in-frame clonotypes and omits some of them. The sample records approximately 120,000 clones, about 85% being singletons. These data are taken from a study of blood T cell repertoires in COVID-19. As for the study in general: The study drew acute and convalescent COVID-19 samples from the United States, Italy and Spain. The cDNA or gDNA used as material had been derived from T cells, B-cell-depleted T cells, or PBMCs.

J lost 2 bases, V lost 3 bases, and 11 bases had no gene match. Germline CDR1 is DFQATT and CDR2 is SNEGSKA (reference sequence). This CDR3 contains 16 residues. This sequence originates from a human donor in a cohort sampled during active COVID-19. V and J are TRBV20-1 and TRBJ2-3, with 7 positions matching TRBD2. Sequencing input: peripheral blood. This CDR3 is CSASSGGPTITDTQYF. For the CDR3, the DNA is TGCAGTGCTAGTTCGGGGGGACCTACTATCACAGATACGCAGTATTTT.